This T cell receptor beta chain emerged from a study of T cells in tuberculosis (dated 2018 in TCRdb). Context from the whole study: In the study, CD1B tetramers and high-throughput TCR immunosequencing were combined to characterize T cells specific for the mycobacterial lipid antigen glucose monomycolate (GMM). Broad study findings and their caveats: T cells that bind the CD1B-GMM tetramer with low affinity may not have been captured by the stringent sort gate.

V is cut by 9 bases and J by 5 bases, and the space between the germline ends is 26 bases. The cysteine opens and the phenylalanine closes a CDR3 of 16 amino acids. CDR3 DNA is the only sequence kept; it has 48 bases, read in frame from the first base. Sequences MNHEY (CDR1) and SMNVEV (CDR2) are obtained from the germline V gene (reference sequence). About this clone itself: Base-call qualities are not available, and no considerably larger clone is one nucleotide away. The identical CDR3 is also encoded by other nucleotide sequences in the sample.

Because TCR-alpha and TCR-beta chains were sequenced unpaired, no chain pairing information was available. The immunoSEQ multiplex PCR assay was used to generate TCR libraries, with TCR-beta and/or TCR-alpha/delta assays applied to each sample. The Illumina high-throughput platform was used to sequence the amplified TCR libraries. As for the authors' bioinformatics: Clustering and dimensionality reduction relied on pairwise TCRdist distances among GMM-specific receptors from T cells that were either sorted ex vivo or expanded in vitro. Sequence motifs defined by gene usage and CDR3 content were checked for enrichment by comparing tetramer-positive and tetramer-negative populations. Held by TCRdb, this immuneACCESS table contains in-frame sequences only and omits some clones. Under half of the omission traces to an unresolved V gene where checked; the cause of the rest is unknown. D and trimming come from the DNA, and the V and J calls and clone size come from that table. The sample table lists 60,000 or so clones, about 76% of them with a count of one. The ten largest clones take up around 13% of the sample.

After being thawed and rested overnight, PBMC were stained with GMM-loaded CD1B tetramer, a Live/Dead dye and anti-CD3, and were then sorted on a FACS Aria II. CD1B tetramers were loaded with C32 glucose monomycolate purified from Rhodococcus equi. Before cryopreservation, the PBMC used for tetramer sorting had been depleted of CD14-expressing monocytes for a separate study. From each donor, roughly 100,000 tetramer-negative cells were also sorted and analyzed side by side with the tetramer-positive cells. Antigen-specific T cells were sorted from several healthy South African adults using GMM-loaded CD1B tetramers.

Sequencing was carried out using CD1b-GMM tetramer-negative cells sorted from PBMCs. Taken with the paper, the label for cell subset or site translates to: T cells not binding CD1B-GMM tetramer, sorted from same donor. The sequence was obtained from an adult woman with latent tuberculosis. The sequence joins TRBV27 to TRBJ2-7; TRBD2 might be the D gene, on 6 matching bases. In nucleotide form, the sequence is TGTGCCAGTAGCGGTTCCAGTCTCCCTGGGCCTGACGAGCAGTACTTC. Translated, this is CASSGSSLPGPDEQYF.